This T cell receptor beta chain is drawn from a study of blood T cell repertoires in COVID-19 (dated by TCRdb to about 2020). The study in broad terms: Samples covering the acute and convalescent phases of COVID-19 were provided by collaborators in the United States, Italy and Spain. The dataset comprised deeply sampled blood TCRbeta repertoires from subjects exposed to, actively infected with, or recovered from COVID-19. Where HLA class I and class II types were available, the types were taken from metadata supplied by the sample provider, not from assay-based typing. The samples were drawn from two sources: the first 160 participants of the ongoing ImmuneRACE study, and about 1,300 subjects contributed by 6 global collaborators. Nearly every sample came with metadata listing a de-identified subject ID, COVID-19 status, age in years and sex. A freely available public database, intended as a resource for researchers studying the immune response to SARS-CoV-2, is where the repertoires were released. The prospective study material was composed of cDNA or gDNA derived from T cells, B-cell-depleted T cells, or PBMCs. On the study overall, not on this receptor specifically: The amount of clinical and demographic metadata varied by source and participant and was provided uncurated.

CDR1 and CDR2, looked up from the germline V gene (reference sequence), are LGHDT and YNNKEL. Deletion took 1 base off V and 12 bases off J, with a span of 19 bases between the germline ends. CDR3 length: 15 amino acids, cysteine to phenylalanine. The sequence is cut down to CDR3 DNA, 45 bases in frame from base 1. Samples from volunteer blood donors who had recovered from COVID-19 were contributed by a second Seattle source. Each collaborating institution followed its own protocols to collect whole blood in K2EDTA tubes. Collaborator samples were shipped for TCRbeta analysis as frozen whole blood, isolated PBMCs, or DNA extracted from either sample type. This clone was seen a handful of times. The antigen it recognizes is unknown. No base qualities exist here, and no much larger clone lies one base off it. TCRbeta CDR3 regions were amplified from genomic DNA by means of the immunoSEQ Assay, a bias-controlled multiplex PCR. In the authors' own workflow: Within the assay, amplification of reference gene primers was used to estimate how many nucleated cells each sample contained. To quantify the absolute abundance of each unique TCRbeta CDR3 rearrangement, sequence reads were collapsed and filtered. For each sample, productive Simpson clonality was calculated by taking the square root of Simpson's diversity index across productive rearrangements. In its TCRdb copy, this immuneACCESS table keeps in-frame sequences only and misses some clones. Where compared with another copy, unresolved V genes explain less than half of these, and the others have no known cause. The D gene and trimming were derived from the DNA, and the V and J assignments and clone size from that table. This sample lists 200,000 to 250,000 clones; approximately 91% were detected once. Of the sample, 2% to 2.5% is held by the ten largest clones.

The TCR comes from a woman in her 40s who had recovered from COVID-19. Sequenced material: peripheral blood. This chain joins TRBV3-1 (or the pseudogene TRBV3-2) to TRBJ2-4; a tentative D call is TRBD2 (6 bases match). The CDR3 sequence is CASSQGVSGSTPQYF. The DNA sequence is TGTGCCAGCAGCCAAGGTGTCAGCGGGTCAACCCCTCAGTACTTC.